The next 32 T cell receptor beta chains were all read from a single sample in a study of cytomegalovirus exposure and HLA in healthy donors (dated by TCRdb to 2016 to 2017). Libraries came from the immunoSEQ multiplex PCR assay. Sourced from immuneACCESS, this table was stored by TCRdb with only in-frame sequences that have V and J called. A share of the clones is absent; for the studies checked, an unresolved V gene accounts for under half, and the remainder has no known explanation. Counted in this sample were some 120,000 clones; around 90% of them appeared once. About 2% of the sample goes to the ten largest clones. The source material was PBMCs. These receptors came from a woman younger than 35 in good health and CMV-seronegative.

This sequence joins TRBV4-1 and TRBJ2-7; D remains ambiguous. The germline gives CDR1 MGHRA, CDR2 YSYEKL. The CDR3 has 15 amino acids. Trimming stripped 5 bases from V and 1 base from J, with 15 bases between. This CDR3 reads CASSSLMTESYEQYF. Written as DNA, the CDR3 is TGCGCCAGCAGCTCTTTGATGACGGAGTCCTACGAGCAGTACTTC.

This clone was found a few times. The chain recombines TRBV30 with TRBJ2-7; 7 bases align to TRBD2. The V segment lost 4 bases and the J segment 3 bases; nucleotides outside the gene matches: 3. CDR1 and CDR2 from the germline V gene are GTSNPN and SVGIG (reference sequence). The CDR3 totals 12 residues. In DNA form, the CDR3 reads TGTGCCTGGACTAGCGGAATCTACGAGCAGTACTTC. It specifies CAWTSGIYEQYF.

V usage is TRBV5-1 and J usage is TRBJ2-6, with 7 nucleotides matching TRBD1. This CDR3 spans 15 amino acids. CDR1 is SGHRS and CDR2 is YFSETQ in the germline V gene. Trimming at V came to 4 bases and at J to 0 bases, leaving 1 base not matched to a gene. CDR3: CASSNRGSGANVLTF. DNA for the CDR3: TGCGCCAGCAGCAACAGGGGCTCTGGGGCCAACGTCCTGACTTTC.

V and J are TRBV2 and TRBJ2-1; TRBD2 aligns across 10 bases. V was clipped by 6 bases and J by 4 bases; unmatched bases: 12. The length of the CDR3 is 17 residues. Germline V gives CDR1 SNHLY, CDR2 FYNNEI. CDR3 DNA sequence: TGTGCCAGCAGCCCCCCCAGCGGGAGGGCCCCATACAATGAGCAGTTCTTC. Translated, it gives CASSPPSGRAPYNEQFF. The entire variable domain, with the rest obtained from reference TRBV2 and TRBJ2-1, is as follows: EPEVTQTPSHQVTQMGQEVILRCVPISNHLYFYWYRQILGQKVEFLVSFYNNEISEKSEIFDDQFSVERPDGSNFTLKIRSTKLEDSAMYFCASSPPSGRAPYNEQFFGPGTRLTVL.

The CDR3 reads CASRGTGEDTQYF. For the CDR3, the DNA is TGTGCCAGCAGGGGGACAGGGGAAGATACGCAGTATTTT. V is TRBV2 and J is TRBJ2-3; 10 bases are shared with TRBD1. V shed 6 bases, J shed 5 bases, and the junction held 2 bases outside the gene matches. There are 13 residues in the CDR3. Germline lookup yields CDR1 SNHLY and CDR2 FYNNEI.

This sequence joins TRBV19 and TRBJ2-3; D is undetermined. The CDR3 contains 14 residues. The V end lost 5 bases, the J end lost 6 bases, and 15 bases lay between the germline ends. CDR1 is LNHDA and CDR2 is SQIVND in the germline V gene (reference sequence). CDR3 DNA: TGTGCCAGTAGTCTGACACTTTCCCAGGATACGCAGTATTTT. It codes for CASSLTLSQDTQYF.

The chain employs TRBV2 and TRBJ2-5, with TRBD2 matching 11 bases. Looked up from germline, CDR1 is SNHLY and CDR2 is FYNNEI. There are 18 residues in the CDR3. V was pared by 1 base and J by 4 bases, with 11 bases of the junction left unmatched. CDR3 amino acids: CASSEGLIRGTSGETQYF. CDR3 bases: TGTGCCAGCAGTGAAGGGTTGATCCGGGGGACTAGCGGAGAGACCCAGTACTTC.

CDR3 amino acids: CASSEAGGPHEQYF. CDR3 nucleotides: TGTGCCAGCAGTGAAGCGGGAGGGCCCCACGAGCAGTACTTC. The rearrangement links TRBV2 to TRBJ2-7; TRBD2 agrees at 7 bases. Losses at the gene ends were 0 bases for V and 5 bases for J; bases not matched to a gene: 4. Germline lookup yields CDR1 SNHLY and CDR2 FYNNEI. This CDR3 has 14 residues.

CDR3 DNA sequence: TGCACCAGCAGCCAATCCCCCCCTTGGCTAGGCTTAGTCAAAAACATTCAGTACTTC. Translated: CTSSQSPPWLGLVKNIQYF. This chain uses TRBV1 with TRBJ2-4; TRBD2, as called in the table, went unchecked against the DNA. TRBV1 corresponds to a pseudogene. This CDR3 has 19 residues.

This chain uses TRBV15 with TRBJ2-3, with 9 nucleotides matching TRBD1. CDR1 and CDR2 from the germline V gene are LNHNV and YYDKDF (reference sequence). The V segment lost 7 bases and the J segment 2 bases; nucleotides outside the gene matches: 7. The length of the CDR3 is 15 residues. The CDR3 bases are TGTGCCACCACCTCCGGGACAGGGTCCACAGATACGCAGTATTTT. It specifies CATTSGTGSTDTQYF.

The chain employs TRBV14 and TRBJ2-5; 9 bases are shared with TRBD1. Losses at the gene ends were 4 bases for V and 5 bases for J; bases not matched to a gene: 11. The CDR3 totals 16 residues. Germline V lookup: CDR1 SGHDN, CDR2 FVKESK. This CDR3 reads CASSPLGQGDGETQYF. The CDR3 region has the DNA TGTGCCAGCAGCCCATTGGGACAGGGTGATGGGGAGACCCAGTACTTC.

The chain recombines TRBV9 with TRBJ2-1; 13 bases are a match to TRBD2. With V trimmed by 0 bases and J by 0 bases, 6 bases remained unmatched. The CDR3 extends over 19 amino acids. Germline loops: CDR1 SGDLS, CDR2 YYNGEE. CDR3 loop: CASSVGLAGGPSSYNEQFF. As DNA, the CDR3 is TGTGCCAGCAGCGTAGGACTAGCGGGAGGCCCGAGCTCCTACAATGAGCAGTTCTTC.

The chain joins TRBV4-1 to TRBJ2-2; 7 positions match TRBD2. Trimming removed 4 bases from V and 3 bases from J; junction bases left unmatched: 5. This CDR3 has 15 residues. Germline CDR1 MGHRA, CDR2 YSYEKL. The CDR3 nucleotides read TGCGCCAGCAGCCGAGTAGCGGGCGACACCGGGGAGCTGTTTTTT. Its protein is CASSRVAGDTGELFF.

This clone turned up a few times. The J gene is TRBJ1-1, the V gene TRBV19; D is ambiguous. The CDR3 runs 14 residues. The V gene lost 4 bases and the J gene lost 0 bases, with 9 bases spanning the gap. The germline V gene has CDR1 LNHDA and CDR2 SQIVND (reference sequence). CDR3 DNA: TGTGCCAGTAGTACCCGTACAGTGAACACTGAAGCTTTCTTT. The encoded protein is CASSTRTVNTEAFF.

In DNA, the CDR3 is TGTGCCAGTAGTCACCAGACAGGGACTGAAGCTTTCTTT. Protein product: CASSHQTGTEAFF. V gene TRBV19 combines with J gene TRBJ1-1, with 7 positions matching TRBD1. From germline, CDR1 is LNHDA and CDR2 SQIVND (reference sequence). With V trimmed by 5 bases and J by 5 bases, 5 bases remained unmatched. The CDR3 has 13 amino acids.

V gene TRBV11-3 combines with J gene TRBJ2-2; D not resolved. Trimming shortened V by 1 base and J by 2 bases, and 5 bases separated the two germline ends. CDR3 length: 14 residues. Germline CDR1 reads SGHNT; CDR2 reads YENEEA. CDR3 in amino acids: CASSLALNTGELFF. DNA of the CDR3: TGTGCCAGCAGCTTAGCCCTTAACACCGGGGAGCTGTTTTTT.

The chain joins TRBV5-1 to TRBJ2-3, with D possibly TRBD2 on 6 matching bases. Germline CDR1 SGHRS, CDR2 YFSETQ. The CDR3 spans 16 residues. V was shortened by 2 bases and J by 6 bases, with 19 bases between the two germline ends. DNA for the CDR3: TGCGCCAGCAGCTTTTTATCGACACGCCGGGGGGATACGCAGTATTTT. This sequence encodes CASSFLSTRRGDTQYF.

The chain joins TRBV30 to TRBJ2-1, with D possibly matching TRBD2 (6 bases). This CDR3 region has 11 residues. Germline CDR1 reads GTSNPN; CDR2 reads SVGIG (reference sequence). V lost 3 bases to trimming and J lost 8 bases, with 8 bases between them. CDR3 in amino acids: CAWRRRDEQFF. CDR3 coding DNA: TGTGCCTGGAGAAGGAGGGATGAGCAGTTCTTC.

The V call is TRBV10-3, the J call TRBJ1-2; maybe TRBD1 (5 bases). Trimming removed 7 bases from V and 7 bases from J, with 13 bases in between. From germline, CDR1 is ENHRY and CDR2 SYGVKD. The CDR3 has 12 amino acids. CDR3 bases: TGTGCCATCACAGGGTTAGGCAGTGGCTACACCTTC. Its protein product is CAITGLGSGYTF.

The CDR3: CASTGRGGYTF. The CDR3 nucleotides read TGTGCCAGCACAGGGAGAGGCGGCTACACCTTC. V gene TRBV19 combines with J gene TRBJ1-2, with a possible D match to TRBD1 (6 bases). There are 11 residues in the CDR3. In germline, CDR1 is LNHDA, CDR2 SQIVND (reference sequence). V was trimmed by 9 bases and J by 8 bases, leaving 13 bases between them.

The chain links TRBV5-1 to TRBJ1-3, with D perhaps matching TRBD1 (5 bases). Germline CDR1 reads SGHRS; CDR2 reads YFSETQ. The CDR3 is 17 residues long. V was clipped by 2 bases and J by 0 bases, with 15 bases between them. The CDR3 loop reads CASSFTGTGVSGNTIYF. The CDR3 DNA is TGCGCCAGCAGCTTTACCGGGACGGGGGTCTCTGGAAACACCATATATTTT.

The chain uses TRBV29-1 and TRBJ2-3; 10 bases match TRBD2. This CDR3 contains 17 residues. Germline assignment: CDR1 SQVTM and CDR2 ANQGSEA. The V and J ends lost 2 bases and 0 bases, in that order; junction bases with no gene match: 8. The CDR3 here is CSVERIAGGHSTDTQYF. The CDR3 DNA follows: TGCAGCGTTGAAAGAATAGCGGGAGGCCATAGCACAGATACGCAGTATTTT.

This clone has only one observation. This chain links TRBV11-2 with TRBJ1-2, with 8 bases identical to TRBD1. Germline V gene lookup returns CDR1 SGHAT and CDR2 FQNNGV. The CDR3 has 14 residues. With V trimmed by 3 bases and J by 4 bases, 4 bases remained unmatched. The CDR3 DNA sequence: TGTGCCAGCAGCTTTGGGACAGGAGTCTATGGCTACACCTTC. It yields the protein CASSFGTGVYGYTF.

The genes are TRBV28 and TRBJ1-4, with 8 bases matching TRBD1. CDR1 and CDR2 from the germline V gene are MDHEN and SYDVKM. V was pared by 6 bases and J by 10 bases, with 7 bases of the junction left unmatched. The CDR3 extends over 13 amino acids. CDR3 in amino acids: CASRTGEYGKLFF. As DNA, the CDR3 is TGTGCCAGCAGGACAGGGGAGTATGGAAAACTGTTTTTT.

CDR3 sequence reads: CASSIGADNQPQHF. The CDR3 bases are TGTGCCAGTAGTATAGGGGCCGACAATCAGCCCCAGCATTTT. The chain couples TRBV19 to TRBJ1-5; D remains unclear. Germline V gene data show CDR1 as LNHDA and CDR2 as SQIVND (reference sequence). The CDR3 length is 14 residues. V lost 1 base and J lost 3, with 7 bases in between.

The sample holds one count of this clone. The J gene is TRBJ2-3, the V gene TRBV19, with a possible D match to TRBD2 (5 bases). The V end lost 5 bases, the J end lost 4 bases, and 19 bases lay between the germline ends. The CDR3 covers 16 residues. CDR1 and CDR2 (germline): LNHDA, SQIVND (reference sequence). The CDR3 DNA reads TGTGCCAGTAGTTATTCCAACGGTCTCGGGGCAGATACGCAGTATTTT. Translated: CASSYSNGLGADTQYF.

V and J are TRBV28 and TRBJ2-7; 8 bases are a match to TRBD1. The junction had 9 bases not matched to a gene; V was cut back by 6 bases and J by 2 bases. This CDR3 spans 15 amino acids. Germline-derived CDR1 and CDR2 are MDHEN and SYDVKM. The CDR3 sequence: CASSSPATGAYEQYF. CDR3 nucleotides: TGTGCCAGCAGCAGTCCCGCGACAGGGGCCTACGAGCAGTACTTC.

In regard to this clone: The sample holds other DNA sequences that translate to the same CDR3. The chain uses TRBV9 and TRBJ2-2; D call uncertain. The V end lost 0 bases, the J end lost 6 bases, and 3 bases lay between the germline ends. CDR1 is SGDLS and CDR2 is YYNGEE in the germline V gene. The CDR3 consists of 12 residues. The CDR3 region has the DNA TGTGCCAGCAGCGTAGTATCCGGGGAGCTGTTTTTT. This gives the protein CASSVVSGELFF.

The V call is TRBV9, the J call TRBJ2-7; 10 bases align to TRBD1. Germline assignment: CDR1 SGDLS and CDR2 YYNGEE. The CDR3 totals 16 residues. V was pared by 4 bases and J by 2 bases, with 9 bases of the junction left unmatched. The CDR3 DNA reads TGTGCCAGCAGCCTTGGGACAGGGGTCAGACCCTACGAGCAGTACTTC. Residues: CASSLGTGVRPYEQYF. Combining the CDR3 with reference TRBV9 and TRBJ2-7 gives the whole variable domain DSGVTQTPKHLITATGQRVTLRCSPRSGDLSVYWYQQSLDQGLQFLIQYYNGEERAKGNILERFSAQQFPDLHSELNLSSLELGDSALYFCASSLGTGVRPYEQYFGPGTRLTVT.

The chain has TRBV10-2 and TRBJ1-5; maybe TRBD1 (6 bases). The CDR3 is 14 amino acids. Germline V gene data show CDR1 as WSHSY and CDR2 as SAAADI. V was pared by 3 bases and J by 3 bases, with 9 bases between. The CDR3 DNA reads TGCGCCAGCAGTGAACAGGGCTTCAATCAGCCCCAGCATTTT. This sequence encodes CASSEQGFNQPQHF.

CDR3 in amino acids: CASRPTGSGNTIYF. The CDR3 region has the DNA TGTGCCAGCAGACCGACGGGCTCTGGAAACACCATATATTTT. The genes are TRBV6-5 and TRBJ1-3; D gene unclear. The CDR3 has 14 amino acids. V was clipped by 6 bases and J by 0 bases, with 9 bases between them. The germline V gene encodes CDR1 MNHEY and CDR2 SVGAGI.

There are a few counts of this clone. CDR3 loop: CASSFEPILANYGYTF. CDR3 nucleotide sequence: TGTGCCAGCAGCTTCGAGCCGATCCTCGCTAACTATGGCTACACCTTC. The rearrangement uses TRBV5-4 and TRBJ1-2; D unresolved. In germline, CDR1 is SGHNT, CDR2 YYREEE (reference sequence). V was cut by 2 bases and J by 0 bases, with 14 bases left in between. There are 16 residues in the CDR3.